A single sample is the source of the 19 T cell receptor beta chains below, sequenced in a study of blood T cell repertoires in COVID-19. The repertoire was sequenced with immunoSEQ multiplex PCR; TCRdb's copy has only in-frame clones and lacks some. Among about 480,000 clones, roughly 88% were seen once, and the ten largest hold around 1.9%. Sequencing was performed on PBMCs or T cells enriched from blood (not recorded which). These receptors came from a woman between 35 and 50 years old who had recovered from COVID-19.

J is TRBJ1-2 and V is TRBV5-6, with TRBD1 as a possible D gene (6 bases). The CDR3 runs 13 residues. Per germline, CDR1 SGHDT and CDR2 YYEEEE. V lost 4 bases and J lost 4, with 11 bases in between. CDR3 residues: CASSLDRFYGYTF. CDR3 bases: TGTGCCAGCAGCCTGGACAGATTCTATGGCTACACCTTC.

The chain uses TRBV19 and TRBJ1-3, with no clear D. Trimming left V 5 bases short and J 3 bases short, with 5 bases between. This CDR3 contains 12 residues. Germline values: CDR1 LNHDA, CDR2 SQIVND (reference sequence). CDR3 nucleotide sequence: TGTGCCAGTAGTCACAATGGAAACACCATATATTTT. It specifies CASSHNGNTIYF.

This chain joins TRBV6-2 or TRBV6-3 and TRBJ2-5; D perhaps matches TRBD2 (5 bases). The CDR3 runs 13 residues. V lost 0 bases and J lost 5, with 7 bases in between. Germline loops: CDR1 MNHEY, CDR2 SVGEGT. CDR3 sequence reads: CASSYSGSETQYF. In nucleotides, the CDR3 is TGTGCCAGCAGTTACTCAGGGAGCGAGACCCAGTACTTC.

This chain links TRBV6-2 or TRBV6-3 with TRBJ1-1, with a possible D match to TRBD1 (6 bases). CDR3 size: 14 residues. Germline CDR1 and CDR2: MNHEY and SVGEGT. V lost 2 bases and J 11 bases, leaving 18 bases between the germline ends. The CDR3 nucleotides are TGTGCCAGCAGTTACGAGCAGGTTCAGGGGTTGGCTTTCTTT. Residues: CASSYEQVQGLAFF.

The CDR3 DNA reads as TGCGCCAGCAGTGAAGCGGGGGCGCTTGACGAGCAGTACTTC. Protein product: CASSEAGALDEQYF. The chain combines TRBV10-1 with TRBJ2-7, with 8 bases fitting TRBD2. The trim removed 3 bases at V and 5 bases at J, leaving 6 bases unmatched. CDR3 length equals 14 residues. Germline assignment: CDR1 WNHNN and CDR2 SYGVQD (reference sequence).

The chain couples TRBV7-9 to TRBJ1-1; 7 bases line up with TRBD1. Germline CDR1 is SEHNR and CDR2 is FQNEAQ (reference sequence). The ends lost 5 bases at V and 4 bases at J; junction bases unmatched: 10. The CDR3 runs to 15 residues. The CDR3 protein is CASSLRTQGGTEAFF. The CDR3 nucleotides read TGTGCCAGCAGCCTACGCACCCAGGGGGGCACTGAAGCTTTCTTT.

The table lists this clone with a count of one. The chain recombines TRBV28 with TRBJ2-7; D is unclear. Germline V gene sequence: CDR1 MDHEN, CDR2 SYDVKM. V lost 8 bases, J lost 3 bases, and 2 bases lay in between. The length of the CDR3 is 9 residues. The CDR3: CASHYEQYF. The CDR3 region has the DNA TGTGCCAGCCACTACGAGCAGTACTTC.

V and J are TRBV7-6 and TRBJ2-1; 10 bases are a match to TRBD2. The CDR3 runs 17 residues. Germline values: CDR1 SGHVS, CDR2 FNYEAQ. The V gene end was trimmed by 5 bases and the J gene end by 5 bases; junction bases not matched to a gene: 12. The CDR3: CASSPTPTSGNDNEQFF. The CDR3 DNA sequence: TGTGCCAGCAGCCCGACCCCAACTAGCGGGAACGACAATGAGCAGTTCTTC.

The chain combines TRBV19 with TRBJ2-1, with 9 bases identical to TRBD2. V lost 3 bases and J lost 5; bases outside the gene matches: 14. CDR1 and CDR2 from the germline V gene are LNHDA and SQIVND (reference sequence). The CDR3 is 18 amino acids. CDR3 sequence reads: CASSIRRAGGPKNNEQFF. The CDR3 DNA follows: TGTGCCAGTAGTATTAGACGGGCGGGAGGGCCGAAGAACAATGAGCAGTTCTTC.

A note on this clone: Its ends do not fully match the called genes, so a read error is possible. The V call is TRBV25-1, the J call TRBJ1-1; D perhaps matches TRBD1 (5 bases). Germline V gene data show CDR1 as MGHDK and CDR2 as SYGVNS. The CDR3 extends over 14 amino acids. This CDR3 reads CASSEGTSTTGAFF. In nucleotides, the CDR3 is TGTGCCAGCAGTGAAGGGACTTCAACCACTGGAGCTTTCTTT.

J is TRBJ2-3 and V is TRBV4-2; 14 bases are a match to TRBD2. The CDR3 contains 17 residues. Germline CDR1 is LGHNA and CDR2 is YNFKEQ. V lost 1 base and J lost 3; bases outside the gene matches: 3. The DNA for the CDR3 is TGTGCCAGCAGCCAAGGGGGGACTAGCGGGAGAACAGATACGCAGTATTTT. As protein: CASSQGGTSGRTDTQYF.

The V call is TRBV5-5, the J call TRBJ1-6; D ambiguous. Germline values: CDR1 SGHKS, CDR2 YYEKEE (reference sequence). The CDR3 length is 13 residues. The ends were cut back, 0 bases at V and 6 bases at J, with 4 bases in the middle. CDR3 amino acids: CASSLGSNSPLHF. The DNA for the CDR3 is TGTGCCAGCAGCTTGGGGAGTAATTCACCCCTCCACTTT.

The chain couples TRBV7-8 to TRBJ2-7; D remains unclear. Looked up from germline, CDR1 is SGHVS and CDR2 is FQNEAQ. The CDR3 length is 14 residues. Trimming pared 0 bases from V and 4 bases from J, leaving 10 bases between. In DNA, the CDR3 is TGTGCCAGCAGCTTAGCACTTAGTCGGTACGAGCAGTACTTC. As protein: CASSLALSRYEQYF. The full variable domain, rest sourced from reference TRBV7-8 and TRBJ2-7, is GAGVSQSPRYKVAKRGQDVALRCDPISGHVSLFWYQQALGQGPEFLTYFQNEAQLDKSGLPSDRFFAERPEGSVSTLKIQRTQQEDSAVYLCASSLALSRYEQYFGPGTRLTVT.

The V and J genes are TRBV5-1 and TRBJ1-6; D perhaps matches TRBD1 (6 bases). The CDR3 sequence is 16 residues long. The germline V and J ends were trimmed by 4 bases and 7 bases, with 18 bases remaining between them. CDR1 and CDR2 from the germline V gene are SGHRS and YFSETQ. The CDR3 DNA is TGCGCCAGCAGCCGCCTCGAACAGGGTACGAATTCACCCCTCCACTTT. Its translation is CASSRLEQGTNSPLHF.

The V gene is TRBV7-9, the J gene TRBJ1-1, with TRBD1 matching 8 bases. Germline-derived CDR1 and CDR2 are SEHNR and FQNEAQ (reference sequence). The CDR3 is 17 residues long. With 5 bases clipped from V and 1 base from J, the junction kept 12 bases outside the gene matches. CDR3 bases: TGTGCCAGCAGCCCCAGGGGGCGCAGTGAATCGAACACTGAAGCTTTCTTT. Translated: CASSPRGRSESNTEAFF.

The V call is TRBV24-1, the J call TRBJ1-5, with 8 bases identical to TRBD1. The CDR3 contains 16 residues. J was trimmed by 1 base and V by 7 bases; bases with no gene match: 8. The germline V gene encodes CDR1 KGHDR and CDR2 SFDVKD. CDR3: CATRFRGQGSNQPQHF. The CDR3, as DNA: TGTGCCACCAGGTTCAGGGGGCAAGGGAGCAATCAGCCCCAGCATTTT.

This chain connects TRBV18 to TRBJ2-7, with a weak D call TRBD2 (6 bases). CDR3 length: 14 residues. Deletions cut 3 bases from V and 5 bases from J, with 14 bases between. The germline CDR1 and CDR2 sequences are KGHSH and LQKENI. CDR3 residues: CASSPAGEEDEQYF. The CDR3 DNA follows: TGTGCCAGCTCACCCGCCGGGGAGGAGGACGAGCAGTACTTC.

This chain uses TRBV6-5 with TRBJ1-4, with D maybe TRBD1 (5 bases). Germline CDR1 reads MNHEY; CDR2 reads SVGAGI. CDR3 length: 14 residues. V lost 6 bases and J lost 10, with 18 bases in between. Here the CDR3 reads CASSYGQGSGKLFF. DNA for the CDR3: TGTGCCAGCAGCTACGGGCAGGGTTCGGGAAAACTGTTTTTT.

The gene calls are TRBV7-2 and TRBJ2-1; TRBD2 aligns across 9 bases. V trimming: 9 bases; J trimming: 2 bases; junction bases outside the gene matches: 5. Germline V lookup: CDR1 SGHTA, CDR2 FQGNSA. This CDR3 comprises 14 residues. CDR3 region: CASNSGRAYNEQFF. The CDR3 coding sequence is TGTGCCAGTAATAGCGGGAGAGCCTACAATGAGCAGTTCTTC.